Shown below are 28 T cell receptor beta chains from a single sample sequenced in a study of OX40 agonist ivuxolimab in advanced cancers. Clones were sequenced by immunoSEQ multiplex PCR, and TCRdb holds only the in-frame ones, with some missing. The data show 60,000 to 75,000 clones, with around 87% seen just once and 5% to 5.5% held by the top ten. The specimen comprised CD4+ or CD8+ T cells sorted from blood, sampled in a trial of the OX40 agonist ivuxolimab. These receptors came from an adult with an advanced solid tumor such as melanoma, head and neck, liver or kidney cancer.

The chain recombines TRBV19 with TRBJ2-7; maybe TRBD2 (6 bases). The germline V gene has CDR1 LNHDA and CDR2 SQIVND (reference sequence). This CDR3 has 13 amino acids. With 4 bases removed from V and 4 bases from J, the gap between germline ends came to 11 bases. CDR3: CASSSGKGYEQYF. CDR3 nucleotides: TGTGCCAGTAGTAGCGGGAAGGGTTACGAGCAGTACTTC.

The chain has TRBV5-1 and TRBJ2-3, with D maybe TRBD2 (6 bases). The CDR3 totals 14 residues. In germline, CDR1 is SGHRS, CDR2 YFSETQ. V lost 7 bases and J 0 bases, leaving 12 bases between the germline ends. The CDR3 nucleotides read TGCGCCAGCCAGGCGGCGGGGAGCACAGATACGCAGTATTTT. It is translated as CASQAAGSTDTQYF. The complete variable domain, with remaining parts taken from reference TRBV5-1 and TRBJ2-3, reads KAGVTQTPRYLIKTRGQQVTLSCSPISGHRSVSWYQQTPGQGLQFLFEYFSETQRNKGNFPGRFSGRQFSNSRSEMNVSTLELGDSALYLCASQAAGSTDTQYFGPGTRLTVL.

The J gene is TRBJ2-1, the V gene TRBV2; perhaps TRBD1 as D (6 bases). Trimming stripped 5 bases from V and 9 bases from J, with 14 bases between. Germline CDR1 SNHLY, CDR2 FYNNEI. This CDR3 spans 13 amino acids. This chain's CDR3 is CASSLQGKGEQFF. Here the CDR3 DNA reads TGTGCCAGCAGTCTACAGGGCAAAGGTGAGCAGTTCTTC.

Here the CDR3 reads CASSLSTYAILTGGSEETDTQYF. The CDR3 DNA reads as TGTGCCAGCAGTCTCTCCACTTACGCCATTCTAACGGGGGGTTCGGAGGAGACAGATACGCAGTATTTT. The rearrangement joins TRBV13 to TRBJ2-3; TRBD2 matches at 7 bases. Germline CDR1 and CDR2: PRHDT and FYEKMQ (reference sequence). The V gene end was trimmed by 6 bases and the J gene end by 3 bases; junction bases not matched to a gene: 33. This CDR3 region has 23 residues.

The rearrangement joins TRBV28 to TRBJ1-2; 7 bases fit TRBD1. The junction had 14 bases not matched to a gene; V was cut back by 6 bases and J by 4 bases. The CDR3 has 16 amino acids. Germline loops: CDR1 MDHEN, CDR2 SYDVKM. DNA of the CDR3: TGTGCCAGCAGGAGACCGGGACAGCCTCGTCGCTATGGCTACACCTTC. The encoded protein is CASRRPGQPRRYGYTF.

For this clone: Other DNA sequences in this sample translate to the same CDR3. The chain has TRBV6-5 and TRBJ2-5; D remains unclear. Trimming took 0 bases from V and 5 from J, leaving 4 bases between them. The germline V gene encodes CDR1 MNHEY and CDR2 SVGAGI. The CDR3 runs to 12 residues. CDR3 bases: TGTGCCAGCAGTTACTCTGGGGAGACCCAGTACTTC. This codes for CASSYSGETQYF.

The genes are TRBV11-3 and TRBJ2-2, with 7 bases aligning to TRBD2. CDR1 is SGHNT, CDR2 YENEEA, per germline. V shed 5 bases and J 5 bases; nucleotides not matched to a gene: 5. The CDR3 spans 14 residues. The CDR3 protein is CASSPGAGTGELFF. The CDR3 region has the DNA TGTGCCAGCAGCCCGGGAGCGGGAACCGGGGAGCTGTTTTTT. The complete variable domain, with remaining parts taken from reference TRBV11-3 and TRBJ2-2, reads EAGVVQSPRYKIIEKKQPVAFWCNPISGHNTLYWYLQNLGQGPELLIRYENEEAVDDSQLPKDRFSAERLKGVDSTLKIQPAELGDSAVYLCASSPGAGTGELFFGEGSRLTVL.

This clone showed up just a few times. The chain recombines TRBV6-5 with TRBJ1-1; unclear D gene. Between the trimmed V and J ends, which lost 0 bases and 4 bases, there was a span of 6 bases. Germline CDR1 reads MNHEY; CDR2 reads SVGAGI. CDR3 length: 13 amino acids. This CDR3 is CASSYSMGTEAFF. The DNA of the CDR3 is TGTGCCAGCAGTTACTCCATGGGCACTGAAGCTTTCTTT.

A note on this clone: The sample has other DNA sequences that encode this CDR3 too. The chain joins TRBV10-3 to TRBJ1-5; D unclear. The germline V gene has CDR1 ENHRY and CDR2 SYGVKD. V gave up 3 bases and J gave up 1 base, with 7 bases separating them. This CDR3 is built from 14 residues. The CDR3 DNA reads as TGTGCCATCAGTGATCGGGGAAGCAATCAGCCCCAGCATTTT. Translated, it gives CAISDRGSNQPQHF.

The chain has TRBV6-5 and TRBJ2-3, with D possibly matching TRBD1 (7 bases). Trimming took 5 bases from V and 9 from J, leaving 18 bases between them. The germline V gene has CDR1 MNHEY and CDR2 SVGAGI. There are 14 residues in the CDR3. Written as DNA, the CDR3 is TGTGCCAGCAGTCGCAGGGGGGCGGATACGACGCAGTATTTT. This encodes CASSRRGADTTQYF.

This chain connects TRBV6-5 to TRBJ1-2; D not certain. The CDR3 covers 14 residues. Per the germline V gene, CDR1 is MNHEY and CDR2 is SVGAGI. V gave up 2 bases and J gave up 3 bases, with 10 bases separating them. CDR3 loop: CASSYRSGDYGYTF. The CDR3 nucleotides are TGTGCCAGCAGTTACCGATCCGGGGACTATGGCTACACCTTC.

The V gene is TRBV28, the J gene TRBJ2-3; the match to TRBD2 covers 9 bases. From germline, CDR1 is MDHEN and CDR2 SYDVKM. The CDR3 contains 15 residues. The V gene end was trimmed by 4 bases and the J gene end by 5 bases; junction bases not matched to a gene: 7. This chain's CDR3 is CASSWASGEEDTQYF. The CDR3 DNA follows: TGTGCCAGCAGTTGGGCTAGCGGGGAGGAAGATACGCAGTATTTT. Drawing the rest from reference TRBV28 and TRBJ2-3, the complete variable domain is DVKVTQSSRYLVKRTGEKVFLECVQDMDHENMFWYRQDPGLGLRLIYFSYDVKMKEKGDIPEGYSVSREKKERFSLILESASTNQTSMYLCASSWASGEEDTQYFGPGTRLTVL.

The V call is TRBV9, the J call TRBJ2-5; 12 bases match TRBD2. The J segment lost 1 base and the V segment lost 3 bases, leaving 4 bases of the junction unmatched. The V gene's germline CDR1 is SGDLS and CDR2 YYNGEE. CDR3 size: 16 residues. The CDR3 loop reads CASSETSGGPQETQYF. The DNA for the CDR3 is TGTGCCAGCAGCGAGACTAGCGGGGGTCCCCAAGAGACCCAGTACTTC. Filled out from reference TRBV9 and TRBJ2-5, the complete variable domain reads DSGVTQTPKHLITATGQRVTLRCSPRSGDLSVYWYQQSLDQGLQFLIQYYNGEERAKGNILERFSAQQFPDLHSELNLSSLELGDSALYFCASSETSGGPQETQYFGPGTRLLVL.

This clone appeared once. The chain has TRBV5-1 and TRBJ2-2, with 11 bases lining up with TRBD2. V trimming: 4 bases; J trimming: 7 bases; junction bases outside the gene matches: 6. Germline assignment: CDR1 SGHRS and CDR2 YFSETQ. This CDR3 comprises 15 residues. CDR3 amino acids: CASSLAGGVGGELFF. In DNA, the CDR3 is TGCGCCAGCAGCCTAGCGGGAGGTGTAGGCGGGGAGCTGTTTTTT.

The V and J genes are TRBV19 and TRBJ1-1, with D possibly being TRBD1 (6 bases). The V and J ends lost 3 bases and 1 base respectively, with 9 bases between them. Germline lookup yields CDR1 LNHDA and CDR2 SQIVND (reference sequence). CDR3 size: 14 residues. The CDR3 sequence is CASSMDRQNTEAFF. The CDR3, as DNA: TGTGCCAGTAGTATGGACAGACAGAACACTGAAGCTTTCTTT.

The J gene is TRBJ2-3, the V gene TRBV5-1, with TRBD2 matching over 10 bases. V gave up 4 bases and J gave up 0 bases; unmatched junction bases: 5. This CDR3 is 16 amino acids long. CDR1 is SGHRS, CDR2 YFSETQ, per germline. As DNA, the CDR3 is TGCGCCAGCAGCGTCGTAGCGGGGGGAAGCACAGATACGCAGTATTTT. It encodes CASSVVAGGSTDTQYF.

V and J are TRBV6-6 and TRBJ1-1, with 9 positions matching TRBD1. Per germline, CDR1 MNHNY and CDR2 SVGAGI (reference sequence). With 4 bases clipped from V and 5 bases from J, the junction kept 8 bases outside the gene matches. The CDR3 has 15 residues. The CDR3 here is CASSWPGQGWTEAFF. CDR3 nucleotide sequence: TGTGCCAGCAGTTGGCCGGGACAGGGTTGGACTGAAGCTTTCTTT.

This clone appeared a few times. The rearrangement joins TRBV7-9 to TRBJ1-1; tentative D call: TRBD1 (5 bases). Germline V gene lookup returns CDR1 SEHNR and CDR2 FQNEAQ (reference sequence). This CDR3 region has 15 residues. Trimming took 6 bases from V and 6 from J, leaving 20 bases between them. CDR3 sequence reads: CASSQMTDLGPEAFF. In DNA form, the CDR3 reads TGTGCCAGCAGTCAAATGACGGACCTGGGACCTGAAGCTTTCTTT.

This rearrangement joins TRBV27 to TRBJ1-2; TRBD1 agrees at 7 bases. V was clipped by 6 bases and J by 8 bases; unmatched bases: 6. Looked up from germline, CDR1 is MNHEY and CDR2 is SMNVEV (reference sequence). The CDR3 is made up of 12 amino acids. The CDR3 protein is CASRAAGGGYTF. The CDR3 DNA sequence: TGTGCCAGCAGAGCGGCAGGGGGGGGCTACACCTTC.

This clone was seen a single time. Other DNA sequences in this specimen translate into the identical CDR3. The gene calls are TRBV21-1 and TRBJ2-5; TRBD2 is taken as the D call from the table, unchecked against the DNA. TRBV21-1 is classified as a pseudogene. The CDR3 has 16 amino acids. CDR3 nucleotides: TGTGCCAGCAGCAAAGGACTAGCGGGGGCCGTTAGGACCCAGTACTTC. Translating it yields CASSKGLAGAVRTQYF.

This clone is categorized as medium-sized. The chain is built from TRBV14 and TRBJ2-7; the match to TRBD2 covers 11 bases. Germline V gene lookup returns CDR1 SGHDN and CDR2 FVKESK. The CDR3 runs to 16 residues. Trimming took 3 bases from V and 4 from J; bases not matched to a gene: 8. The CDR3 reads CASSQAGTSGFYEQYF. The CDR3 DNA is TGTGCCAGCAGCCAGGCCGGGACTAGCGGCTTTTACGAGCAGTACTTC.

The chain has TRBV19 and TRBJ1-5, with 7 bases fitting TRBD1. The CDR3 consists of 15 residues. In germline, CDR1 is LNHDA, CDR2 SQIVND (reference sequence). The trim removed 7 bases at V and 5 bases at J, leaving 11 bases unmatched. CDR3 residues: CASIDRAGSYQPQHF. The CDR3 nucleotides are TGTGCCAGTATCGACAGGGCCGGATCCTATCAGCCCCAGCATTTT.

The DNA for the CDR3 is TGTGCCAGCATGTCGGGACTAGGGGGCGCGGGAGAAAAACTGTTTTTT. Its translation is CASMSGLGGAGEKLFF. The rearrangement joins TRBV2 to TRBJ1-4, with 7 bases fitting TRBD1. Germline CDR1 reads SNHLY; CDR2 reads FYNNEI. With V trimmed by 7 bases and J by 8 bases, 16 bases remained unmatched. The CDR3 is 16 residues long.

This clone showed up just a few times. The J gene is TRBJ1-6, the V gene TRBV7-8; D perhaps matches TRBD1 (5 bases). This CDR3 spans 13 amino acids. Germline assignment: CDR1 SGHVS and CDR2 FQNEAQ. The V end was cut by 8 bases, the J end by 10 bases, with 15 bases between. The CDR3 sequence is CASRGARDSPLHF. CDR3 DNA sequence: TGTGCCAGCCGTGGGGCCAGGGACTCACCCCTCCACTTT.

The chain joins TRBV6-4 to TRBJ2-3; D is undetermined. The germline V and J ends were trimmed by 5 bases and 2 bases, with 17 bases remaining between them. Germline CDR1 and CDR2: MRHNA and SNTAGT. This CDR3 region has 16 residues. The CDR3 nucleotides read TGTGCCAGCAGTACGACCCCTCTGGGATCCACAGATACGCAGTATTTT. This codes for CASSTTPLGSTDTQYF.

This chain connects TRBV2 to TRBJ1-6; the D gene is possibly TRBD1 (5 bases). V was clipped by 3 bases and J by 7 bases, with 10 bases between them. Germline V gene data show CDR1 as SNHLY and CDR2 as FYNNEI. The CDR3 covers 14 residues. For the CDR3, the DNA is TGTGCCAGCAGTGACCGTCGACAGAATTCACCCCTCCACTTT. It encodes CASSDRRQNSPLHF.

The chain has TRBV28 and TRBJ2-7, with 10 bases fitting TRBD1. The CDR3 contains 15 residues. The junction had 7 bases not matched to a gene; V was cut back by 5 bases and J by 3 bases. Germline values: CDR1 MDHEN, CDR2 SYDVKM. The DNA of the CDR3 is TGTGCCAGCAGTGAGACCGGGACAGGGGTCTACGAGCAGTACTTC. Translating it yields CASSETGTGVYEQYF.

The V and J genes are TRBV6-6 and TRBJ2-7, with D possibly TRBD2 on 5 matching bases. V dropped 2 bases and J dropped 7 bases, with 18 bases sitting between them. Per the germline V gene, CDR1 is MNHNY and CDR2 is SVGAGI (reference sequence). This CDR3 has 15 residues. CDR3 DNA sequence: TGTGCCAGCAGTTACCGGCAAGTTTTGGGAGTAGAGCAGTACTTC. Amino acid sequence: CASSYRQVLGVEQYF.